One sample yielded the 18 T cell receptor beta chains listed below, sequenced in a study of shared clonotypes between healthy human individuals (dated by TCRdb to between 2020 and 2021). The library was obtained by the immunoSEQ multiplex PCR assay. Drawn from immuneACCESS, this table holds only the in-frame rearrangements with V and J called that TCRdb kept. Clones are partly lost; checked studies trace under half to an unresolved V gene and leave the rest unexplained. This sample comprises about half a million clones, roughly 80% of them detected only once. Roughly 13% of the sample is held by the ten biggest clonotypes. Specimen: PBMCs. These receptors all stem from a woman between 40 and 50 years old in good health. Some clones in this sample may be carry-over from other donors' samples.

A note on this clone: A read error is the likely source, as a far larger clone sits one nucleotide away. CDR3 sequence reads: CAISGTGTTDMQYF. DNA of the CDR3: TGTGCCATCAGCGGGACAGGGACAACAGATATGCAGTATTTT. This rearrangement joins TRBV10-3 to TRBJ2-3; 9 nucleotides match TRBD1. The CDR3 contains 14 residues. Germline V lookup: CDR1 ENHRY, CDR2 SYGVKD.

The J gene is TRBJ2-7, the V gene TRBV5-1; 8 nucleotides line up with TRBD1. This CDR3 contains 15 residues. Germline V lookup: CDR1 SGHRS, CDR2 YFSETQ. V was clipped by 4 bases and J by 2 bases; unmatched bases: 8. CDR3 residues: CASSAWTGPTYEQYF. CDR3 in DNA: TGCGCCAGCAGCGCCTGGACAGGGCCTACCTACGAGCAGTACTTC.

The rearrangement uses TRBV28 and TRBJ2-1, with D possibly TRBD1 on 6 matching bases. Germline CDR1 reads MDHEN; CDR2 reads SYDVKM. The ends were cut back, 7 bases at V and 6 bases at J, with 19 bases in the middle. The CDR3 loop spans 15 amino acids. In DNA, the CDR3 is TGTGCCAGCACTTGGCCGGGACAACGTTCCAATGAGCAGTTCTTC. It yields the protein CASTWPGQRSNEQFF.

This clone was recorded at least ten times. The V call is TRBV6-5, the J call TRBJ2-3, with a possible D match to TRBD2 (5 bases). This CDR3 has 14 amino acids. V lost 6 bases to trimming and J lost 4 bases, with 14 bases between them. CDR1 is MNHEY, CDR2 SVGAGI, per germline. This CDR3 is CASRSSHAADTQYF. The CDR3 coding sequence is TGTGCCAGCAGGTCTAGCCACGCCGCAGATACGCAGTATTTT.

This clone occurred once. V is TRBV11-2 and J is TRBJ1-4, with D possibly matching TRBD1 (5 bases). Per the germline V gene, CDR1 is SGHAT and CDR2 is FQNNGV. CDR3 length: 17 residues. V lost 0 bases and J 11 bases, leaving 22 bases between the germline ends. The CDR3 region is CASSLDLGALDGEKLFF. The CDR3 region has the DNA TGTGCCAGCAGCTTAGACCTAGGGGCCTTAGACGGTGAGAAACTGTTTTTT.

The chain links TRBV19 to TRBJ1-4, with D unclear. This CDR3 has 15 amino acids. V lost 6 bases to trimming and J lost 3 bases, with 14 bases between them. Germline assignment: CDR1 LNHDA and CDR2 SQIVND (reference sequence). CDR3 loop: CASSLTRAANEKLFF. The CDR3 DNA reads as TGTGCCAGTAGCCTCACCCGCGCGGCTAATGAAAAACTGTTTTTT.

A word on this clone: A single base is all that separates this from a far larger clone, so a read error is likely. This chain connects TRBV5-1 to TRBJ2-5; TRBD2 matches 10 bases. Germline V gene sequence: CDR1 SGHRS, CDR2 YFSETQ. The CDR3 runs 14 residues. Written as DNA, the CDR3 is TGCGCCAGCAGCTCGGGACTAGCGACGGAGACCCAGCACTTC. Translating it yields CASSSGLATETQHF.

The chain combines TRBV30 with TRBJ2-7, with 11 positions matching TRBD2. This CDR3 comprises 14 residues. Per germline, CDR1 GTSNPN and CDR2 SVGIG (reference sequence). Trimming at V came to 5 bases and at J to 3 bases, leaving 6 bases not matched to a gene. As DNA, the CDR3 is TGTGCCTGGTCCCGAGGGACTAGCGGCTACGAGCAGTACTTC. It encodes CAWSRGTSGYEQYF.

The rearrangement uses TRBV7-2 and TRBJ1-2; TRBD1 is a possible D gene (6 bases). Germline V gives CDR1 SGHTA, CDR2 FQGNSA. The CDR3 extends over 12 amino acids. Trimming took 1 base from V and 7 from J, leaving 7 bases between them. CDR3 amino acids: CASSLGTAGYTF. CDR3 bases: TGTGCCAGCAGCTTAGGGACAGCTGGCTACACCTTC.

Notes on this clone: At the DNA level, this CDR3 is encoded by other sequences in the same sample as well. The chain carries TRBV9 and TRBJ2-7; D is unclear. V lost 0 bases, J lost 1 base, and 8 bases lay in between. The germline CDR1 and CDR2 sequences are SGDLS and YYNGEE. CDR3 length: 14 amino acids. The CDR3 sequence is CASSVGLSSYEQYF. DNA for the CDR3: TGTGCCAGCAGCGTAGGGTTGTCGTCCTACGAGCAGTACTTC.

The rearrangement links TRBV20-1 to TRBJ2-5; D not certain. Trimming stripped 3 bases from V and 2 bases from J, with 4 bases between. Per germline, CDR1 DFQATT and CDR2 SNEGSKA (reference sequence). The CDR3 totals 11 residues. CDR3 sequence (DNA): TGCAGTGCTAGCAGGCAAGAGACCCAGTACTTC. Translating it yields CSASRQETQYF.

On this clone itself: This sample includes further DNA sequences coding for the same CDR3. J is TRBJ1-1 and V is TRBV2; D might be TRBD1 (6 bases). Germline lookup yields CDR1 SNHLY and CDR2 FYNNEI. The CDR3 consists of 11 residues. V dropped 4 bases and J dropped 8 bases, with 8 bases sitting between them. In DNA, the CDR3 is TGTGCCAGCAGTGCTGGGACAGAAGCTTTCTTT. Its translation is CASSAGTEAFF.

This rearrangement joins TRBV27 to TRBJ1-3; possible D gene TRBD1, 5 bases. V gave up 5 bases and J gave up 3 bases, with 11 bases separating them. Germline V gene sequence: CDR1 MNHEY, CDR2 SMNVEV (reference sequence). CDR3 length: 14 amino acids. In nucleotides, the CDR3 is TGTGCCAGCAGTGTAGGGGTGGGTGGAAACACCATATATTTT. This sequence encodes CASSVGVGGNTIYF.

Comment on this clone: A far larger clone is one base from this, pointing to a likely read error. This rearrangement joins TRBV14 to TRBJ1-2; D is unclear. V was pared by 1 base and J by 9 bases, with 9 bases between. CDR3 size: 12 residues. Germline loops: CDR1 SGHDN, CDR2 FVKESK. The CDR3 loop is CASSQGAFCYTF. CDR3 nucleotide sequence: TGTGCCAGCAGCCAAGGGGCTTTTTGCTACACCTTC. The full variable domain, completed using reference TRBV14 and TRBJ1-2, is EAGVTQFPSHSVIEKGQTVTLRCDPISGHDNLYWYRRVMGKEIKFLLHFVKESKQDESGMPNNRFLAERTGGTYSTLKVQPAELEDSGVYFCASSQGAFCYTFGSGTRLTVV.

J is TRBJ2-7 and V is TRBV2; no reliable D call. This CDR3 region has 12 residues. With 5 bases removed from V and 0 bases from J, the gap between germline ends came to 5 bases. Germline values: CDR1 SNHLY, CDR2 FYNNEI. For the CDR3, the DNA is TGTGCCAGCAGTAGGAGCTCCTACGAGCAGTACTTC. Its protein product is CASSRSSYEQYF.

Points on this clone: A single base is all that separates this from a far larger clone, so a read error is likely. V usage is TRBV11-1 and J usage is TRBJ2-5; D is undetermined. CDR3 length: 14 residues. V lost 5 bases, J lost 0 bases, and 10 bases lay in between. From germline, CDR1 is SGHAT and CDR2 FQDESV (reference sequence). CDR3 protein: CASSRPANQETQYF. The CDR3 DNA reads as TGTGCCAGCAGCCGTCCAGCTAACCAAGAGACCCAGTACTTC.

V gene TRBV6-4 combines with J gene TRBJ1-3; D is ambiguous. This CDR3 has 13 amino acids. The V and J ends lost 7 bases and 0 bases respectively, with 7 bases between them. Germline CDR1 is MRHNA and CDR2 is SNTAGT. CDR3 nucleotide sequence: TGTGCCAGCAACCCGAGCTCTGGAAACACCATATATTTT. Translating it yields CASNPSSGNTIYF.

About this clone: A far larger clone is one nucleotide away, so this likely arose from a read error. Other nucleotide sequences in the sample specify the same CDR3. This chain uses TRBV28 with TRBJ2-7; D unresolved. The CDR3 runs 12 residues. Germline CDR1 MDHEN, CDR2 SYDVKM. V was shortened by 2 bases and J by 2 bases, with 4 bases between the two germline ends. The CDR3 is CASSLGTYEQYF. DNA of the CDR3: TGTGCCAGCAGTTTAGGGACCTACGAGCAGTACTTC.